This T cell receptor beta chain stems from a study of blood T cell repertoires in COVID-19 (dated by TCRdb to the early 2020s). Study-wide context: Samples covering the acute and convalescent phases of COVID-19 were provided by collaborators in the United States, Italy and Spain. The prospective study material was composed of cDNA or gDNA derived from T cells, B-cell-depleted T cells, or PBMCs. Deeply sampled blood TCRbeta repertoires from subjects exposed to, actively infected with, or recovered from COVID-19 were included in the dataset. A freely available public database, intended as a resource for researchers studying the immune response to SARS-CoV-2, is where the repertoires were released. The samples were drawn from two sources: the first 160 participants of the ongoing ImmuneRACE study, and 1,000 to 1,500 subjects contributed by 6 global collaborators. A de-identified subject ID, COVID-19 status, age in years and sex were almost always included in the sample metadata. Where HLA class I and class II types were available, the types were taken from metadata supplied by the sample provider, not from assay-based typing. The paper's findings and limits, for the study overall: How much clinical and demographic metadata was included differed by source and by participant, and the metadata was provided uncurated.

Trimming takes 1 base from V and 3 bases from J, and the germline ends sit 6 bases apart. The CDR3 contains 14 residues, cysteine and phenylalanine counted. Only CDR3 DNA is held: 42 bases, read in frame from base 1. Looking up the germline V gene (reference sequence) yields CDR1 SEHNR and CDR2 FQNEAQ. In Seattle, one collaborating source enrolled patients while the infection was active and tracked those patients longitudinally over the course of disease. Whole blood was collected in K2EDTA tubes by collaborating institutions according to the institutions' own protocols. For TCRbeta analysis, collaborators shipped samples as frozen whole blood, isolated PBMCs, or DNA extracted from either of those sample types. A note on this clone: Which antigen it targets is not known. No much larger clonotype is one base removed from it; base qualities were not supplied.

TCRbeta CDR3 regions were amplified from genomic DNA by means of the immunoSEQ Assay, a bias-controlled multiplex PCR. The published analysis was carried out like this. Within the assay, amplification of reference gene primers was used to estimate how many nucleated cells each sample contained. To quantify the absolute abundance of each unique TCRbeta CDR3 rearrangement, sequence reads were collapsed and filtered. Productive Simpson clonality was computed per sample as the square root of Simpson's diversity index over productive rearrangements. In its TCRdb copy, this immuneACCESS table keeps in-frame sequences only and misses some clones. Where compared with another copy, unresolved V genes explain less than half of these, and the others have no known cause. D and trimming were read from the DNA, whereas the V and J calls and clone size are those reported in that table. The sample data list about 210,000 clones, and approximately 85% of these were observed just once. The ten most abundant clones make up about 2.4% of the sample.

Recombination connected TRBV7-9 to TRBJ1-4, with the D segment identity uncertain. The sequence came from a woman aged 70-85 years with COVID-19, enrolled during active disease. Sample: peripheral blood. The bases are TGTGCCAGCAGCTTAGGGGCCTCTAATGAAAAACTGTTTTTT. Its translation reads: CASSLGASNEKLFF.